This entry features one T cell receptor beta chain sequence. These data come from a study of cytomegalovirus exposure and HLA in healthy donors. V lost 3 bases to trimming and J lost 2 bases, with 22 bases between them. In germline, CDR1 is MNHNS, CDR2 SASEGT. The CDR3 contains 18 residues. Primers: 60 Vbeta forward and 13 Jbeta reverse. Sequenced by immunoSEQ multiplex PCR; TCRdb stores in-frame clones only, minus some. The data show 110,000 to 150,000 clones, 65% to 85% seen once. The clonotype was recovered from a male donor in good health and CMV-seronegative. Sequencing was carried out using PBMCs. V usage is TRBV6-1 and J usage is TRBJ1-1; TRBD1 might be the D (6 bases). The CDR3 nucleotides are TGTGCCAGCAGTGATGGTGGGAGTATGAGGGGGTTAAACACTGAAGCTTTCTTT. This codes for CASSDGGSMRGLNTEAFF.